This T cell receptor beta chain is drawn from a study of response to subunit inactivated influenza vaccine. CDR3 length: 15 residues. V shed 5 bases, J shed 6 bases, and the junction held 6 bases outside the gene matches. This clonotype showed up many times. One entry per CDR3 protein, called by TCRdb with MiXCR from the RT-PCR reads. Among 500,000 to 600,000 distinct CDR3 sequences listed, 13% were seen once. The sample consisted of PBMCs from blood, taken roughly 47 days after vaccination. V usage is TRBV12-3 or TRBV12-4 and J usage is TRBJ2-1; 11 bases are a match to TRBD2. This clonotype was sampled from a man in his forties or fifties who received an inactivated influenza vaccine. CDR3 region: CASSQLAGGPNEQFF. In nucleotides, the CDR3 is TGTGCCAGCAGTCAATTAGCGGGAGGGCCCAATGAGCAGTTCTTC.